These 5 T cell receptor beta chains originate from one sample sequenced in a study of T cells expressing NK-cell markers. Reanalyzing the 5' RACE reads, TCRdb keeps one entry per CDR3 protein, without DNA. Recorded here are 440,000 or so distinct CDR3 sequences; the top ten clones represent roughly 8%. Specimen: blood T cells: a sorted CD56 or NKG2C T cell subset, CD4+ or CD8+ T cells, or bulk PBMC T cells (not recorded which). The receptors originated from a woman aged 18-69 years in good health.

The chain couples TRBV25-1 to TRBJ2-2; TCRdb indicates TRBD2, and absent DNA this call remains unverified. Germline CDR1 and CDR2: MGHDK and SYGVNS. The CDR3 runs 16 residues. CDR3 loop: CASSDTSGGGTGELFF.

The gene calls are TRBV6-1 and TRBJ2-2; TCRdb proposes TRBD2, but this gene call is untestable without DNA. Germline assignment: CDR1 MNHNS and CDR2 SASEGT. This CDR3 region has 15 residues. CDR3 sequence: CASSTLAGDPGELFF.

This chain joins TRBV27 and TRBJ2-5; TCRdb indicates TRBD1, and absent DNA this call remains unverified. The CDR3 spans 16 residues. CDR1 is MNHEY and CDR2 is SMNVEV in the germline V gene (reference sequence). The CDR3 here is CASSEDRVGIEETQYF.

This chain's CDR3 is CSARVASGDFSYNEQFF. The rearrangement links TRBV20-1 to TRBJ2-1. From germline, CDR1 is DFQATT and CDR2 SNEGSKA (reference sequence). The CDR3 contains 17 residues.

The V and J genes are TRBV5-5 and TRBJ1-2; TCRdb picks TRBD1, but there is no DNA to check that call. CDR1 and CDR2 from the germline V gene are SGHKS and YYEKEE (reference sequence). CDR3 length: 12 amino acids. The CDR3 protein is CASSRNSYGYTF. The full variable domain, rest sourced from reference TRBV5-5 and TRBJ1-2, is DAGVTQSPTHLIKTRGQQVTLRCSPISGHKSVSWYQQVLGQGPQFIFQYYEKEERGRGNFPDRFSARQFPNYSSELNVNALLLGDSALYLCASSRNSYGYTFGSGTRLTVV.